This T cell receptor (beta chain) was identified during a study of blood T cell repertoires in COVID-19. Overall study: The study drew acute and convalescent COVID-19 samples from the United States, Italy and Spain. The analysed material was cDNA or gDNA that came from T cells, B-cell-depleted T cells, or PBMCs.

The CDR3 is made up of 14 amino acids. J was trimmed by 9 bases and V by 5 bases; bases with no gene match: 12. Per germline, CDR1 MNHEY and CDR2 SVGAGI. This clone was detected a few times. Authors' methods: Researchers report that nucleated cell counts were estimated from reference gene primer amplification. Clones were sequenced by immunoSEQ multiplex PCR, and TCRdb holds only the in-frame ones, with some missing. D and trimming come from the DNA, and the V and J calls and clone size come from that table. The top ten hold less than 9.5% of the sample, which has around 290,000 clones, 87% seen once.

Sequenced: peripheral blood. The receptor was isolated from a woman between 50 and 59 years old who had recovered from COVID-19. The gene calls are TRBV6-5 and TRBJ2-7; 8 bases map to TRBD1. This CDR3 reads CASSTRDRFLGQYF. CDR3 nucleotide sequence: TGTGCCAGCAGTACGCGGGACAGGTTCCTGGGGCAGTACTTC.